A selection of T cell receptor beta chains follows, all from one sample in a study of beta chain features in type 1 diabetes. The method was immunoSEQ multiplex PCR; TCRdb's version includes in-frame clones alone and lacks a portion of them. The table has hundreds of thousands of clones, about 63% seen once. Sample: naive CD4+ T cells from blood. These receptors were obtained from a man younger than 40 in good health. Each CDR3 is given without its conserved first and last residue.

v_gene | CDR3aa
TRBV13 | ASSLLREAYNEQF
TRBV20-1 | SAKDRETQY
TRBV30 | AWSLGLPAYNEQF
TRBV10-3 | AISKTGSRYEQY
TRBV30 | AWTAGHLERETQY
TRBV5-6 | ASSGGDISYNEQF
TRBV7-9 | ASSRDWVTANTGELF
TRBV30 | AWSVPRGVGQPQH
TRBV9 | ASSQGLAGRETQY
TRBV7-7 | ASSLTGGNNEQF
TRBV30 | AWDRFEGGTDTQY
TRBV2 | ATDRGANYGYT
TRBV13 | ASSFGTTSTDTQY
TRBV29-1 | SVGSYEQY
TRBV10-3 | AISESNRPGELF
TRBV7-9 | ASSYHRERDSPLH
TRBV10-3 | AISESSGYT
TRBV10-3 | AISEPGGYAEAF
TRBV30 | ASATGGNINSPLH
TRBV7-6 | ASSPFTGDGADTQY
TRBV30 | AWSPGHRNTEAF
TRBV29-1 | SVEAETGPSLSEQF
TRBV6-5 | ASSSPGGTDTQY
TRBV5-1 | ASSPGTSGSYNEQF
TRBV25-1 | ASSKSLDWYNEQF
TRBV20-1 | RLPPGGYT
TRBV30 | AWSAGPQETQY
TRBV30 | AWSVGQGYGYT
TRBV29-1 | SVGTGYEQY
TRBV6-5 | ASRTVTDTQY
TRBV30 | AWSLDTQY
TRBV29-1 | SVDLSRSYNEQF
TRBV9 | ASSVDGGPGPQH
TRBV5-4 | ASSPGLLDTQY
TRBV5-1 | ASSVRESDTQY
TRBV14 | ASSGPPETQY
TRBV2 | ASSQQGETQY
TRBV28 | ASSRGPNIQY
TRBV6-1 | ASSEAGGQGQQPQH
TRBV9 | ASSSLAGGTTDEQF
TRBV9 | ASSVTGTGDNEQF
TRBV7-2 | ASSLNTEAF
TRBV7-9 | ASSSSGKSYNEQF
TRBV9 | ASSHVRGAGNEQF
TRBV30 | AWSVRITRGQVDTQY
TRBV30 | AWNQAGALREQF
TRBV2 | ASRQDRGTNEKLF
TRBV30 | AWSERSGETQY
TRBV2 | ASSKAAGETQY
TRBV6-6 | ASRAGEETQY
TRBV5-4 | ASSLQGYTQY
TRBV20-1 | SAIRSEAF
TRBV25-1 | ASSDIRTGVDEQF
TRBV29-1 | SVEGDRHYEQY
TRBV27 | ASGSYFRDRGRFEQY
TRBV11-2 | ASSSSVHEQY